This entry lists 28 T cell receptor beta chains sequenced from one sample in a study of cytomegalovirus exposure and HLA in healthy donors. PCR employed 60 Vbeta and 13 Jbeta primers. Sequencing was performed with immunoSEQ multiplex PCR; in TCRdb, only in-frame clones are kept and a portion is missing. The sample consists of tens of thousands of clones, about 71% of them appearing once. Sequenced sample: PBMCs. These TCRs come from a man between 60 and 75 years old in good health and CMV-seropositive.

V and J are TRBV2 and TRBJ2-2; TRBD1 is a possible D gene (7 bases). V was shortened by 6 bases and J by 2 bases, with 13 bases between the two germline ends. The CDR3 length is 15 residues. From germline, CDR1 is SNHLY and CDR2 FYNNEI. The CDR3 sequence is CASRNQGGNTGELFF. The CDR3 DNA is TGTGCCAGCAGGAATCAGGGGGGAAACACCGGGGAGCTGTTTTTT.

This clone was counted only a few times. The chain joins TRBV5-1 to TRBJ2-1; 13 bases are shared with TRBD2. The V gene's germline CDR1 is SGHRS and CDR2 YFSETQ. The CDR3 sequence is 16 residues long. With 0 bases clipped from V and 8 bases from J, the junction kept 5 bases outside the gene matches. CDR3 in amino acids: CASSLGGTSGVDEQFF. The CDR3 DNA follows: TGCGCCAGCAGCTTGGGAGGGACTAGCGGGGTTGATGAGCAGTTCTTC.

This chain joins TRBV5-4 and TRBJ2-7; D not resolved. The CDR3 sequence is 16 residues long. Germline CDR1 SGHNT, CDR2 YYREEE (reference sequence). V was pared by 4 bases and J by 6 bases, with 23 bases between. This CDR3 is CASSRSFNGPHSEQYF. The CDR3 nucleotides read TGTGCCAGCAGCCGCTCCTTCAACGGTCCCCATTCCGAGCAGTACTTC.

The J gene is TRBJ2-5, the V gene TRBV11-2; TRBD1 agrees at 8 bases. The CDR3 sequence is 15 residues long. V shed 0 bases and J 7 bases; nucleotides not matched to a gene: 7. Germline lookup yields CDR1 SGHAT and CDR2 FQNNGV. DNA of the CDR3: TGTGCCAGCAGCTTAGAGTCAGGGGGCCTGGGGACCCAGTACTTC. Translation: CASSLESGGLGTQYF.

The gene calls are TRBV4-2 and TRBJ2-7, with a tentative D call TRBD2 (6 bases). Germline CDR1 and CDR2: LGHNA and YNFKEQ. The germline V and J ends were trimmed by 4 bases and 1 base, with 20 bases remaining between them. This CDR3 is 17 amino acids long. CDR3 sequence (DNA): TGTGCCAGCAGCCGCAGTGCCGGGACTTCACTATCCTACGAGCAGTACTTC. Protein product: CASSRSAGTSLSYEQYF.

The chain carries TRBV19 and TRBJ2-5, with D perhaps matching TRBD2 (5 bases). This CDR3 comprises 13 residues. Looked up from germline, CDR1 is LNHDA and CDR2 is SQIVND (reference sequence). The V gene lost 5 bases and the J gene lost 4 bases, with 11 bases spanning the gap. Here the CDR3 reads CASSARGGETQYF. DNA for the CDR3: TGTGCCAGTAGTGCCCGTGGAGGAGAGACCCAGTACTTC.

V is TRBV5-1 and J is TRBJ2-3; TRBD2 matches 16 bases. Trimming cost V 3 bases and J 5 bases; bases outside gene matches: 21. The CDR3 loop spans 22 amino acids. The germline V gene has CDR1 SGHRS and CDR2 YFSETQ. The DNA for the CDR3 is TGCGCCAGCAGCTGGCCCCCTTCCGGGACTAGCGGGAGGGCCAGTATAGAAGATACGCAGTATTTT. Protein product: CASSWPPSGTSGRASIEDTQYF.

J is TRBJ1-1 and V is TRBV10-3; no firm D call. Trimming cost V 4 bases and J 0 bases, with 6 bases left between them. The CDR3 contains 13 residues. Germline V gene sequence: CDR1 ENHRY, CDR2 SYGVKD. CDR3 loop: CAISVQVNTEAFF. The CDR3 coding sequence is TGTGCCATCAGTGTTCAGGTGAACACTGAAGCTTTCTTT.

The CDR3 DNA reads TGTGCCAGCAAGGGGCAGTCGCCCGAAAAACTGTTTTTT. Its translation is CASKGQSPEKLFF. The genes are TRBV2 and TRBJ1-4; TRBD1 is a possible D gene (5 bases). The CDR3 has 13 residues. Germline V gene lookup returns CDR1 SNHLY and CDR2 FYNNEI. V was shortened by 7 bases and J by 8 bases, with 14 bases between the two germline ends.

This clone was seen only once. The J gene is TRBJ2-7, the V gene TRBV6-6, with D possibly matching TRBD1 (6 bases). V was cut by 6 bases and J by 1 base, with 13 bases left in between. CDR1 and CDR2 from the germline V gene are MNHNY and SVGAGI (reference sequence). There are 14 residues in the CDR3. The CDR3 loop reads CASRMPQGSYEQYF. CDR3 nucleotides: TGTGCCAGCAGAATGCCACAGGGATCCTACGAGCAGTACTTC.

V usage is TRBV11-3 and J usage is TRBJ2-2, with 7 nucleotides matching TRBD2. The J segment lost 4 bases and the V segment lost 2 bases, leaving 7 bases of the junction unmatched. This CDR3 contains 16 residues. Per germline, CDR1 SGHNT and CDR2 YENEEA. For the CDR3, the DNA is TGTGCCAGCAGCTTATCGCCGGGGAGGGCCACCGGGGAGCTGTTTTTT. This codes for CASSLSPGRATGELFF.

CDR3 protein: CASSLLTSEAGELFF. CDR3 nucleotide sequence: TGCGCCAGCAGTTTACTTACATCCGAGGCCGGGGAGCTGTTTTTT. The chain links TRBV5-1 to TRBJ2-2, with D unresolved. The CDR3 covers 15 residues. The V gene lost 5 bases and the J gene lost 6 bases, with 17 bases spanning the gap. Per the germline V gene, CDR1 is SGHRS and CDR2 is YFSETQ. Looking up the rest from reference TRBV5-1 and TRBJ2-2 gives the full variable domain: KAGVTQTPRYLIKTRGQQVTLSCSPISGHRSVSWYQQTPGQGLQFLFEYFSETQRNKGNFPGRFSGRQFSNSRSEMNVSTLELGDSALYLCASSLLTSEAGELFFGEGSRLTVL.

The J gene is TRBJ1-1, the V gene TRBV6-4, with D perhaps matching TRBD1 (6 bases). CDR3 size: 15 residues. The germline CDR1 and CDR2 sequences are MRHNA and SNTAGT. Trimming cost V 0 bases and J 4 bases, with 12 bases left between them. The CDR3 loop reads CASSDSRRGGTEAFF. Written as DNA, the CDR3 is TGTGCCAGCAGTGACTCGAGGAGGGGGGGCACTGAAGCTTTCTTT.

V usage is TRBV28 and J usage is TRBJ2-3, with 7 bases fitting TRBD2. Germline V gene sequence: CDR1 MDHEN, CDR2 SYDVKM. V shed 5 bases and J 3 bases; nucleotides not matched to a gene: 8. The CDR3 runs to 15 residues. The CDR3 DNA sequence: TGTGCCAGCAGTGTCAGCGGGACGGGGACAGATACGCAGTATTTT. Protein product: CASSVSGTGTDTQYF.

The chain is built from TRBV5-4 and TRBJ1-2; D gene ambiguous. This CDR3 contains 14 residues. V was trimmed by 1 base and J by 0 bases, leaving 7 bases between them. CDR1 and CDR2 (germline): SGHNT, YYREEE (reference sequence). The CDR3 nucleotides read TGTGCCAGCAGCTTGCGGGAAGCTAACTATGGCTACACCTTC. Encoded protein: CASSLREANYGYTF.

The gene calls are TRBV10-2 and TRBJ2-3, with TRBD2 identical over 7 bases. The CDR3 sequence is 15 residues long. V gave up 8 bases and J gave up 2 bases; unmatched junction bases: 10. CDR1 and CDR2 (germline): WSHSY, SAAADI. The CDR3 DNA follows: TGCGCCAGCGGAACAGCGGGACCTTCCACAGATACGCAGTATTTT. It encodes CASGTAGPSTDTQYF.

The count of this clone is one. The V and J genes are TRBV11-2 and TRBJ2-1, with D possibly being TRBD1 (6 bases). V dropped 5 bases and J dropped 4 bases, with 15 bases sitting between them. Germline CDR1 and CDR2: SGHAT and FQNNGV. The CDR3 is 15 residues long. The DNA for the CDR3 is TGTGCCAGCAGCCCTCGCAGGGGTGGGTACAATGAGCAGTTCTTC. Encoded protein: CASSPRRGGYNEQFF.

The V and J genes are TRBV21-1 and TRBJ2-7; the table names TRBD1, a call not compared with the DNA. TRBV21-1 is a pseudogene locus. This CDR3 contains 15 residues. Written as DNA, the CDR3 is TGTGCCAGCAGCAAACCCTGGGACAGGGCTGGCGAGCAGTACTTC. Protein sequence: CASSKPWDRAGEQYF.

The chain links TRBV25-1 to TRBJ2-5; D perhaps matches TRBD1 (6 bases). Between the trimmed V and J ends, which lost 0 bases and 7 bases, there was a span of 12 bases. This CDR3 has 14 amino acids. Germline V gene lookup returns CDR1 MGHDK and CDR2 SYGVNS. DNA of the CDR3: TGTGCCAGCAGTGAATACCTATCGACAGGGACCCAGTACTTC. Translation: CASSEYLSTGTQYF.

The chain links TRBV6-6 to TRBJ1-5; D is undetermined. Trimming left V 7 bases short and J 3 bases short, with 13 bases between. The CDR3 length is 14 residues. Germline V lookup: CDR1 MNHNY, CDR2 SVGAGI (reference sequence). CDR3 amino acids: CASKGLAANQPQHF. Here the CDR3 DNA reads TGTGCCAGCAAAGGGCTAGCGGCCAATCAGCCCCAGCATTTT.

Note on this clone: A junction end diverges from the germline sequence, so it may reflect a read error. This rearrangement joins TRBV7-2 to TRBJ2-1; TRBD2 aligns across 7 bases. There are 12 residues in the CDR3. The germline V gene has CDR1 SGHTA and CDR2 FQGNSA. Here the CDR3 reads CANSSWGGEQFF. CDR3 bases: TGTGCCAACAGCTCTTGGGGGGGGGAGCAGTTCTTC. Combining the CDR3 with reference TRBV7-2 and TRBJ2-1 gives the whole variable domain GAGVSQSPSNKVTEKGKDVELRCDPISGHTALYWYRQSLGQGLEFLIYFQGNSAPDKSGLPSDRFSAERTGGSVSTLTIQRTQQEDSAVYLCANSSWGGEQFFGPGTRLTVL.

This clone was found a few times. This chain links TRBV28 with TRBJ1-1; TRBD1 matches at 11 bases. V lost 4 bases, J lost 3 bases, and 4 bases stayed unmatched. The germline gives CDR1 MDHEN, CDR2 SYDVKM. The CDR3 consists of 15 residues. CDR3 DNA sequence: TGTGCCAGCAGTTCAGCGGGACAGGGGGACACTGAAGCTTTCTTT. This sequence encodes CASSSAGQGDTEAFF.

The chain links TRBV7-8 to TRBJ1-2, with 7 bases lining up with TRBD1. Germline V gene lookup returns CDR1 SGHVS and CDR2 FQNEAQ. V was clipped by 1 base and J by 9 bases; unmatched bases: 14. The length of the CDR3 is 16 residues. CDR3 protein: CASSLVFNPKQGSYTF. DNA of the CDR3: TGTGCCAGCAGCTTAGTGTTCAATCCGAAACAGGGGAGCTACACCTTC.

V is TRBV6-4 and J is TRBJ1-6; a possible D gene is TRBD1 (6 bases). Germline CDR1 is MRHNA and CDR2 is SNTAGT. This CDR3 has 13 amino acids. V lost 5 bases, J lost 7 bases, and 9 bases lay in between. CDR3 loop: CASSFGQNSPLHF. As DNA, the CDR3 is TGTGCCAGCAGTTTTGGACAGAATTCACCCCTCCACTTT.

The chain couples TRBV11-3 to TRBJ2-7; D ambiguous. The germline V gene encodes CDR1 SGHNT and CDR2 YENEEA. This CDR3 region has 11 residues. V lost 5 bases, J lost 10 bases, and 12 bases lay in between. CDR3 residues: CASSAGEQQYF. The CDR3 region has the DNA TGTGCCAGCAGCGCAGGTGAACAACAGTACTTC. The entire variable domain, with the rest obtained from reference TRBV11-3 and TRBJ2-7, is as follows: EAGVVQSPRYKIIEKKQPVAFWCNPISGHNTLYWYLQNLGQGPELLIRYENEEAVDDSQLPKDRFSAERLKGVDSTLKIQPAELGDSAVYLCASSAGEQQYFGPGTRLTVT.

This sequence joins TRBV5-4 and TRBJ2-5; TRBD1 agrees at 7 bases. The closer fit of TRBJ2-7 to the DNA end suggests the J call may be wrong. Per germline, CDR1 SGHNT and CDR2 YYREEE (reference sequence). The CDR3 sequence is 15 residues long. CDR3 nucleotide sequence: TGTGCCAGCAGCTTAAGCGTTCGACAGGGTTACGAGCAGTACTTC. Residues: CASSLSVRQGYEQYF.

A few counts support this clone. The rearrangement uses TRBV5-8 and TRBJ2-2; 13 nucleotides line up with TRBD2. Trimming cost V 3 bases and J 0 bases; bases outside gene matches: 2. The CDR3 extends over 17 amino acids. CDR1 is SGHTS, CDR2 YDEGEE, per germline. CDR3 DNA sequence: TGTGCCAGCAGCTGGACTAGCGGGGGCACGAACACCGGGGAGCTGTTTTTT. Translation gives CASSWTSGGTNTGELFF.

The rearrangement uses TRBV5-1 and TRBJ2-1; 7 bases fit TRBD1. V dropped 3 bases and J dropped 4; count of bases not matched to a gene: 4. CDR3 length: 14 amino acids. In germline, CDR1 is SGHRS, CDR2 YFSETQ. The CDR3 sequence is CASSSTQGYNEQFF. The CDR3 DNA reads TGCGCCAGCAGCTCCACACAGGGGTACAATGAGCAGTTCTTC.